The following is a T cell receptor (beta chain) sequence with its context. Its antigen is not identified. At one boundary the junction diverges from the germline segment, which might be a read error. This sample is drawn from a study of blood T cells in healthy people across ages. The CDR3 covers 13 residues. Germline V CDR1 and CDR2: LGHNA, YSLEER. Study-level findings and limits: Diversity figures derived from one million T cells were judged to underestimate the true value. Samples with more naive T cells showed higher observed beta diversity. There were more naive CD4+ cells and higher diversity in long-lived donors than in aged donors. TCR beta diversity, measured per million T cells, fell in a roughly linear way with age.

Primers used in a second PCR of roughly 6 to 11 cycles were a sample-barcoded 5' primer and a J-beta primer mix. TCRdb reanalysed the 5' RACE reads using MiXCR and keeps one entry per CDR3 protein. The profile shows roughly 500,000 distinct CDR3 sequences, about 25% of them singletons. The rearrangement links TRBV4-3 to TRBJ1-1; the D is unclear. The receptor's source is a woman between 65 and 79 years old in good health. The sample comprised blood. CDR3 protein: CASSRGPGTEAFF. CDR3 nucleotide sequence: TGCGCCAGCAGCCGCGGGCCAGGAACTGAGGCTTTCTTT.